The rows below give T cell receptor beta chains drawn from one sample of a study of cytotoxic CD8 clonotypes in ibrutinib-treated CLL. Method: immunoSEQ multiplex PCR; TCRdb's copy keeps in-frame clones and lacks some. Here the sample spans some 92,000 clones, about 74% being singletons. The material sequenced was PBMCs, taken after 24 months of ibrutinib treatment. Receptors were obtained from a human donor with chronic lymphocytic leukemia. The CDR3 runs from the conserved cysteine through the conserved F or W. A D gene is named only where the DNA matches it firmly. Rows give clone size only sometimes, using once, few, many, or a class for an expanded clone.

size	D	length	V	J	DNA	CDR3
.	.	15	TRBV6-6	TRBJ2-1	TGTGCCAGCAGTTCTGGACGGGACGGGCACAATGAGCAGTTCTTC	CASSSGRDGHNEQFF
.	TRBD1	14	TRBV28	TRBJ1-5	TGTGCCAGCAGCTCCGGACAGGGCGATCAGCCCCAGCATTTT	CASSSGQGDQPQHF
.	TRBD2	14	TRBV19	TRBJ2-1	TGTGCCAGTAGTTCTAGCGGGAGGTACAATGAGCAGTTCTTC	CASSSSGRYNEQFF
few	.	14	TRBV7-9	TRBJ1-1	TGTGCCAGCAGCTTAGCGATTATGAACACTGAAGCTTTCTTT	CASSLAIMNTEAFF
.	.	14	TRBV7-8	TRBJ2-7	TGTGCCAGCAGCTTAAATTTACAGGGTTACGAGCAGTACTTC	CASSLNLQGYEQYF
.	.	15	TRBV9	TRBJ1-1	TGTGCCAGCAGCGTAGGTCTGGGGCCGGACACTGAAGCTTTCTTT	CASSVGLGPDTEAFF
.	.	16	TRBV10-1	TRBJ2-7	TGCGCCAGCAGTGCCCTTCGGCCTGGGAAGGGCTACGAGCAGTACTTC	CASSALRPGKGYEQYF
few	TRBD1	13	TRBV6-1	TRBJ2-7	TGTGCCAGCAGGGCAGGGGGATTCTACGAGCAGTACTTC	CASRAGGFYEQYF
.	.	14	TRBV7-2	TRBJ2-7	TGTGCCAGCAGCCCAAGGACGGTTTCCTACGAGCAGTACTTC	CASSPRTVSYEQYF
few	TRBD1	15	TRBV19	TRBJ1-6	TGTGCCAGTAGTAACCTACAGGGGTCTAATCATCCCCTCCACTTT	CASSNLQGSNHPLHF
.	TRBD1	15	TRBV5-1	TRBJ2-3	TGCGCCAGCAGCTTGCCGCAGGGGGCCCCAGATACGCAGTATTTT	CASSLPQGAPDTQYF
few	.	13	TRBV6-5	TRBJ1-1	TGTGCCAGCAGTTACTCGATGAGGAACCAAGCTTTCTTT	CASSYSMRNQAFF
.	TRBD1	14	TRBV5-6	TRBJ2-7	TGTGCCAGCAGCGTCCGGGACAGGATCCACGAGCAGTACTTC	CASSVRDRIHEQYF
.	TRBD2	19	TRBV27	TRBJ2-2	TGTGCCAGCAGTCTCCGACTAGCGGGGGGGCCGGGGAACACCGGGGAGCTGTTTTTT	CASSLRLAGGPGNTGELFF
once	.	14	TRBV7-7	TRBJ2-2	TGTGCTAGCAGCTTAAACCAAAGCCCCGGGGAGCTGTTTTTT	CASSLNQSPGELFF
.	TRBD1	17	TRBV28	TRBJ1-1	TGTGCCAGCAGTTCGTACAGGGGGCGCGTACAGGATGTTGAAGCTTTCTTT	CASSSYRGRVQDVEAFF
.	TRBD2	14	TRBV19	TRBJ2-7	TGTGCCACTACGACTAGCGGGATCTTCTACGAGCAGTACTTC	CATTTSGIFYEQYF
.	TRBD2	13	TRBV29-1	TRBJ2-7	TGCAGCGTTGCTAGCGGGAGAAGCCACGAGCAGTACTTC	CSVASGRSHEQYF
.	.	14	TRBV30	TRBJ2-7	TGTGCCTGGAGTTTAGTGGGAGGAGCAACAGAGCAGTACTTC	CAWSLVGGATEQYF
.	.	14	TRBV11-1	TRBJ2-2	TGTGCCAGCAGCTCAAGGGTGAACACCGGGGAGCTGTTTTTT	CASSSRVNTGELFF
.	.	12	TRBV2	TRBJ2-5	TGTGCCAGCAGCGGAATAGAGAGGCCCCAGTACTTC	CASSGIERPQYF
.	TRBD2	15	TRBV5-1	TRBJ2-1	TGCGCCAGCAGCTTGGGACTAGCGACCTACAATGAGCAGTTCTTC	CASSLGLATYNEQFF
.	.	16	TRBV12-5	TRBJ2-2	TGTGCTAGTGGTTTGTCTCCCGGGGTGGGGACCGGGGAGCTGTTTTTT	CASGLSPGVGTGELFF
.	.	13	TRBV7-7	TRBJ2-2	TGTGCCAGCAGGACAGAATTCACCGGGGAGCTGTTTTTT	CASRTEFTGELFF
.	.	15	TRBV6-1	TRBJ2-5	TGTGCCAGCAGAGTCGGAGGTGGGGCGGAAAAGACCCAGTACTTC	CASRVGGGAEKTQYF
.	.	12	TRBV28	TRBJ1-4	TGTGCCAGTAGACAGGTTAATGAAAAACTGTTTTTT	CASRQVNEKLFF
.	TRBD1	16	TRBV4-1	TRBJ2-1	TGCGCCAGCAGCCAGGATATCAACAGGGGGAAGAATGAGCAGTTCTTC	CASSQDINRGKNEQFF